This TCR beta chain was sequenced during a study of cytomegalovirus exposure and HLA in healthy donors. Study-wide points: Some public TCRs appeared in many individuals, while most sequences were rare. The classifier reportedly diagnosed cytomegalovirus status with high sensitivity and specificity. In vitro testing confirmed three CMV-associated chains as specific for CMV antigens. The tendency of first-cohort TCR clusters to co-occur in the approximately 110 validation repertoires was the finding of a later analysis.

This clone has just a few counts. Its antigen is currently unknown. V was trimmed by 11 bases and J by 0 bases, leaving 10 bases between them. The CDR3 consists of 12 residues. Germline V CDR1 and CDR2: LNHDA, SQIVND (reference sequence). Profiling relied on immunoSEQ multiplex PCR, and the TCRdb table lists in-frame clones only, not all of them. The table shows some 170,000 clones, with more than 75% occurring only once. The sequence came from a man between 18 and 29 years old in good health and CMV-seropositive. This chain connects TRBV19 to TRBJ1-1; D call uncertain. The specimen sequenced was PBMCs. CDR3 protein: CAARGMNTEAFF. The CDR3 DNA sequence: TGTGCCGCGCGGGGTATGAACACTGAAGCTTTCTTT.